This T cell receptor beta chain was sequenced in a study of control samples from healthy donors and cancer patients. Measured with immunoSEQ multiplex PCR; TCRdb has only the in-frame clones, and not every one. The table shows 170,000 or so clones, with 90% occurring only once. The junction had 11 bases not matched to a gene; V was cut back by 5 bases and J by 1 base. Germline loops: CDR1 MDHEN, CDR2 SYDVKM. The CDR3 length is 20 residues. The chain has TRBV28 and TRBJ2-2, with 15 bases fitting TRBD2. What was sequenced was blood. The receptor comes from a woman in her forties or fifties in good health. The CDR3 spells CASSRTSGGASWRNTGELFF. The CDR3 nucleotides are TGTGCCAGCAGTCGGACTAGCGGGGGGGCTTCCTGGAGGAACACCGGGGAGCTGTTTTTT.